One and the same sample provided the 7 T cell receptor beta chains below, sequenced in a study of T cells in Graves' hyperthyroidism and ophthalmopathy. The source material, RNA transcripts, was used to amplify TCR beta CDR3 regions. HTBI primers were employed in a first-round RT-PCR of the TCR CDR3. One entry per CDR3 protein, called by TCRdb with MiXCR from the multiplex PCR reads. This table holds roughly 580,000 distinct CDR3 sequences, approximately 13% found once. The sample consisted of blood. These receptors were obtained from a woman aged 25-40 years with Graves' hyperthyroidism that later progressed to Graves' ophthalmopathy.

Many counts were recorded for this clonotype. This chain connects TRBV12-3 or TRBV12-4 to TRBJ1-2, with 12 bases matching TRBD1. The CDR3 has 15 residues. J lost 4 bases, V lost 5 bases, and 5 bases had no gene match. The CDR3 DNA follows: TGTGCCAGCAGTGGGGGACAGGGGGCGCTCTATGGCTACACCTTC. Translated: CASSGGQGALYGYTF.

Only a few counts were recorded for this clonotype. The V call is TRBV6-1, the J call TRBJ2-7; 9 bases align to TRBD1. The CDR3 spans 15 residues. From germline, CDR1 is MNHNS and CDR2 SASEGT. The V and J ends lost 3 bases and 5 bases, in that order; junction bases with no gene match: 8. CDR3 in DNA: TGTGCCAGCAGTGACATGGACAGGGGAAGCCACGAGCAGTACTTC. This translates into CASSDMDRGSHEQYF.

This clonotype was counted ten times or more. This rearrangement joins TRBV20-1 to TRBJ2-7, with D possibly being TRBD2 (6 bases). This CDR3 is 13 amino acids long. Germline V gene sequence: CDR1 DFQATT, CDR2 SNEGSKA (reference sequence). CDR3 nucleotides: TGCGCCAGTGAGGAGGGACCCACCTACGAGCAGTACTTC. Translated, it gives CASEEGPTYEQYF.

This clonotype was observed a few times. A much larger clone differs from this one at a single base, so this may be a read error. The V and J genes are TRBV2 and TRBJ2-5, with a possible D match to TRBD2 (5 bases). The ends were cut back, 8 bases at V and 13 bases at J, with 23 bases in the middle. The CDR3 runs to 13 residues. Germline V CDR1 and CDR2: SNHLY, FYNNEI. The CDR3: CASCLLGRESGYF. DNA of the CDR3: TGTGCCAGCTGTCTCCTGGGTAGGGAGTCAGGGTACTTC.

There are many counts of this clonotype. This sequence joins TRBV27 and TRBJ2-7; 7 positions match TRBD1. The V gene end was trimmed by 4 bases and the J gene end by 3 bases; junction bases not matched to a gene: 6. Germline V CDR1 and CDR2: MNHEY, SMNVEV (reference sequence). The CDR3 spans 14 residues. CDR3 loop: CASSSGTDFYEQYF. CDR3 nucleotides: TGTGCCAGCAGTTCCGGGACAGATTTCTACGAGCAGTACTTC.

This chain connects TRBV4-3 to TRBJ1-4; D is uncertain. There are 16 residues in the CDR3. Trimming shortened V by 0 bases and J by 1 base, and 9 bases separated the two germline ends. CDR1 and CDR2 (germline): LGHNA, YSLEER. CDR3 sequence (DNA): TGCGCCAGCAGCCAAGATATGCCAGGAACTAATGAAAAACTGTTTTTT. This encodes CASSQDMPGTNEKLFF.

This clonotype was counted ten times or more. V and J are TRBV11-2 and TRBJ1-1; the D gene is possibly TRBD1 (6 bases). Per the germline V gene, CDR1 is SGHAT and CDR2 is FQNNGV. This CDR3 comprises 14 residues. V lost 0 bases and J lost 5, with 10 bases in between. The CDR3 coding sequence is TGTGCCAGCAGCTTAGAGGCTAGGGGGACTGAAGCTTTCTTT. It codes for CASSLEARGTEAFF.